This is a list of T cell receptor beta chains from one sample in a study of blood T cell repertoires in COVID-19. The table came from immunoSEQ multiplex PCR; TCRdb's copy has only in-frame clones and leaves some out. The repertoire has approximately 210,000 clones, 84% of them found once; the top ten carry approximately 5.1%. Sequencing was carried out using peripheral blood. These receptors were obtained from a woman aged 70-85 years with active or convalescent COVID-19. Each CDR3 is given with its conserved first and last residue. A D gene is named only where the DNA matches it firmly. Size tells how often a clone was seen (once, few, many) or the class of an expanded clone, and some rows leave it out.

>TRBD1|TRBV7-9|TRBJ2-2|NA
CASSPQGTGELFF
TGTGCCAGCAGCCCACAGGGGACCGGGGAGCTGTTTTTT
>TRBD1|TRBV5-1|TRBJ1-1|NA
CASSIQGAHTEAFF
TGCGCCAGCAGCATACAGGGGGCCCACACTGAAGCTTTCTTT
>TRBD1|TRBV6-5|TRBJ2-7|once
CASLFRTGGSYEQYF
TGTGCCAGCCTATTTAGGACAGGGGGCAGCTACGAGCAGTACTTC
>TRBD1|TRBV7-9|TRBJ1-1|NA
CASSLEGQENTEAFF
TGTGCCAGCAGCTTAGAGGGACAGGAGAACACTGAAGCTTTCTTT
>NA|TRBV21-1|TRBJ1-1|NA
CASRQFLNTEAFF
TGTGCCAGCAGACAGTTTTTGAACACTGAAGCTTTCTTT
>TRBD2|TRBV19|TRBJ2-3|NA
CASRGLAGTDTQYF
TGTGCCAGTAGGGGACTAGCGGGCACAGATACGCAGTATTTT
>NA|TRBV9|TRBJ2-5|NA
CASSVGSFETQYF
TGTGCCAGCAGCGTAGGTAGCTTTGAGACCCAGTACTTC
>TRBD1|TRBV19|TRBJ2-6|NA
CASSGQGSGANVLTF
TGTGCCAGTAGTGGACAGGGCTCTGGGGCCAACGTCCTGACTTTC
>TRBD1|TRBV15|TRBJ1-2|NA
CATSRDLGQGGGYTF
TGTGCCACCAGCAGAGATCTCGGGCAGGGGGGAGGCTACACCTTC
>TRBD2|TRBV24-1|TRBJ2-3|once
CATRLGGVRDTQYF
TGTGCCACCAGGTTGGGGGGGGTTAGGGATACGCAGTATTTT
>NA|TRBV5-1|TRBJ1-2|NA
CASSFKGAGGYTF
TGCGCCAGCAGTTTCAAGGGCGCGGGGGGCTACACCTTC
>NA|TRBV9|TRBJ1-1|NA
CASSVGAREVNTEAFF
TGTGCCAGCAGCGTAGGTGCACGGGAGGTGAACACTGAAGCTTTCTTT
>TRBD1|TRBV7-9|TRBJ2-7|many
CASSFAGTAHEQYF
TGTGCCAGCAGCTTTGCCGGGACAGCCCACGAGCAGTACTTC
>NA|TRBV28|TRBJ1-1|once
CASTLSPIGGTEAFF
TGTGCCAGCACCTTATCGCCCATCGGGGGAACTGAAGCTTTCTTT
>TRBD2|TRBV7-9|TRBJ2-7|NA
CASSLGVSSLAGDSDEQYF
TGTGCCAGCAGCTTAGGTGTATCGTCACTAGCGGGAGATAGCGACGAGCAGTACTTC
>TRBD2|TRBV5-1|TRBJ2-5|NA
CASSSGGSAAETQYF
TGCGCCAGCAGCTCTGGCGGGAGTGCGGCGGAGACCCAGTACTTC
>TRBD1|TRBV5-1|TRBJ2-3|NA
CASNLRVQGPTDTQYF
TGCGCCAGCAACCTCAGGGTACAGGGGCCCACAGATACGCAGTATTTT
>NA|TRBV6-5|TRBJ1-1|few
CASSYSGSEAFF
TGTGCCAGCAGTTACTCGGGCTCTGAAGCTTTCTTT
>TRBD1|TRBV11-3|TRBJ2-5|NA
CASSYSGGQETQYF
TGTGCCAGCAGCTATTCAGGGGGCCAAGAGACCCAGTACTTC
>NA|TRBV7-9|TRBJ2-1|NA
CASSLVVSGGGSYNEQFF
TGTGCCAGCAGCTTGGTAGTAAGCGGTGGCGGGTCCTACAATGAGCAGTTCTTC
>NA|TRBV18|TRBJ1-4|NA
CASSPRQAEEKLFF
TGTGCCAGCTCACCCAGGCAGGCAGAAGAAAAACTGTTTTTT
>NA|TRBV27|TRBJ2-1|NA
CASSLIGSRNEQFF
TGTGCCAGCAGTTTAATAGGGAGCAGGAATGAGCAGTTCTTC
>NA|TRBV6-1|TRBJ1-4|NA
CASSEVRAEKLFF
TGTGCCAGCAGTGAAGTACGAGCGGAAAAACTGTTTTTT
>NA|TRBV6-5|TRBJ1-4|NA
CASSYSIFQGREKLFF
TGTGCCAGCAGTTACTCAATCTTTCAGGGTAGAGAAAAACTGTTTTTT
>TRBD2|TRBV9|TRBJ2-5|NA
CASSAKGGRETQYF
TGTGCCAGCAGCGCTAAGGGAGGGAGGGAGACCCAGTACTTC
>TRBD1|TRBV5-1|TRBJ2-2|once
CASSVRDRGTGELFF
TGCGCCAGCAGCGTCCGGGACAGGGGCACCGGGGAGCTGTTTTTT